These 27 T cell receptor beta chains originate from one sample sequenced in a study of T cell responses to AZD1222 COVID-19 vaccine. Sequenced by immunoSEQ multiplex PCR; TCRdb stores in-frame clones only, minus some. The repertoire has 70,000 or so clones, about nine tenths of them found once; the top ten carry about 25%. The specimen comprised peripheral blood, sampled on day 0 of AZD1222 vaccination. The receptor source for this set is an adult in good health.

This clone was counted once. The CDR3 DNA sequence: TGTGCCAGCAGTGAAGCGTGGGGGAGCGATGGCTACACCTTC. This translates into CASSEAWGSDGYTF. This chain connects TRBV6-1 to TRBJ1-2; maybe TRBD1 (5 bases). V was clipped by 0 bases and J by 6 bases, with 11 bases between them. The CDR3 length is 14 residues. The germline V gene encodes CDR1 MNHNS and CDR2 SASEGT.

The chain combines TRBV6-5 with TRBJ2-2, with D perhaps TRBD1 (6 bases). Germline V gives CDR1 MNHEY, CDR2 SVGAGI. The length of the CDR3 is 15 residues. V was pared by 6 bases and J by 1 base, with 12 bases between. This CDR3 is CASRAGDRNTGELFF. CDR3 nucleotide sequence: TGTGCCAGCAGAGCAGGGGATCGGAACACCGGGGAGCTGTTTTTT.

The rearrangement joins TRBV7-2 to TRBJ1-4, with 8 nucleotides matching TRBD1. This CDR3 spans 16 amino acids. V gave up 3 bases and J gave up 0 bases; unmatched junction bases: 3. CDR1 and CDR2 (germline): SGHTA, FQGNSA. The chain's CDR3 is CASSLSQGATNEKLFF. CDR3 coding DNA: TGTGCCAGCAGCTTGTCACAGGGGGCAACTAATGAAAAACTGTTTTTT. Using reference TRBV7-2 and TRBJ1-4 for the parts outside the CDR3, the full variable domain is GAGVSQSPSNKVTEKGKDVELRCDPISGHTALYWYRQSLGQGLEFLIYFQGNSAPDKSGLPSDRFSAERTGGSVSTLTIQRTQQEDSAVYLCASSLSQGATNEKLFFGSGTQLSVL.

This clone was detected a few times. The chain links TRBV6-1 to TRBJ1-3; TRBD1 agrees at 8 bases. The CDR3 contains 15 residues. Losses at the gene ends were 3 bases for V and 4 bases for J; bases not matched to a gene: 5. Germline CDR1 and CDR2: MNHNS and SASEGT. The CDR3 loop is CASSDGQGEGNTIYF. Here the CDR3 DNA reads TGTGCCAGCAGTGATGGACAGGGAGAAGGAAACACCATATATTTT.

This clone showed up just once. The chain joins TRBV19 to TRBJ2-2; D gene unclear. CDR1 LNHDA and CDR2 SQIVND come from the germline V gene (reference sequence). There are 14 residues in the CDR3. V dropped 5 bases and J dropped 7 bases, with 14 bases sitting between them. The CDR3 spells CASSWEKWVGELFF. The CDR3 DNA reads as TGTGCCAGTAGTTGGGAAAAATGGGTCGGGGAGCTGTTTTTT.

The V gene is TRBV30, the J gene TRBJ1-2, with D possibly being TRBD1 (6 bases). V lost 7 bases, J lost 5 bases, and 29 bases lay in between. In germline, CDR1 is GTSNPN, CDR2 SVGIG (reference sequence). The CDR3 runs to 17 residues. The CDR3 sequence is CASPGVRGAANRYGYTF. In DNA, the CDR3 is TGTGCCTCTCCAGGGGTTCGGGGGGCCGCCAATCGTTATGGCTACACCTTC.

The chain links TRBV14 to TRBJ2-5, with 11 bases aligning to TRBD1. The trim removed 6 bases at V and 5 bases at J, leaving 5 bases unmatched. CDR3 size: 14 residues. Per germline, CDR1 SGHDN and CDR2 FVKESK. The CDR3 here is CASRRTGGIETQYF. The DNA of the CDR3 is TGTGCCAGCAGACGGACAGGGGGCATTGAGACCCAGTACTTC.

The genes are TRBV6-6 and TRBJ2-5; D is ambiguous. Trimming removed 7 bases from V and 7 bases from J, with 16 bases in between. The V gene's germline CDR1 is MNHNY and CDR2 SVGAGI (reference sequence). The CDR3 has 13 residues. The DNA for the CDR3 is TGTGCCAGCACTACGAACAGCCTAGGGACCCAGTACTTC. Protein: CASTTNSLGTQYF.

This clone was picked up a small number of times. The rearrangement links TRBV4-1 to TRBJ2-1, with TRBD1 matching 7 bases. The CDR3 extends over 17 amino acids. The trim removed 4 bases at V and 4 bases at J, leaving 13 bases unmatched. Germline loops: CDR1 MGHRA, CDR2 YSYEKL. For the CDR3, the DNA is TGCGCCAGCAGCCTAGAAGCTCGAGGGGGCGCGTACAATGAGCAGTTCTTC. It codes for CASSLEARGGAYNEQFF.

The V call is TRBV27, the J call TRBJ2-1; no clear D. Per germline, CDR1 MNHEY and CDR2 SMNVEV (reference sequence). V lost 5 bases to trimming and J lost 0 bases, with 14 bases between them. This CDR3 is 16 amino acids long. The CDR3 DNA is TGTGCCAGCAGTCCAATCGACATTCGCTCCTACAATGAGCAGTTCTTC. This translates into CASSPIDIRSYNEQFF.

The chain is built from TRBV7-3 and TRBJ2-3; 8 nucleotides align to TRBD2. Unmatched junction bases numbered 12, after V lost 5 bases and J lost 2 bases. Germline V gives CDR1 SGHTA, CDR2 FQGTGA. The CDR3 spans 17 residues. Here the CDR3 reads CASSPRLGTRNTDTQYF. CDR3 nucleotides: TGTGCCAGCAGCCCCCGCCTGGGGACTAGAAACACAGATACGCAGTATTTT.

The CDR3 sequence is CASSLDKYGYTF. The DNA for the CDR3 is TGTGCCAGCAGCTTGGACAAGTATGGCTACACCTTC. V gene TRBV7-9 combines with J gene TRBJ1-2; maybe TRBD1 (5 bases). Between the trimmed V and J ends, which lost 3 bases and 5 bases, there was a span of 7 bases. The CDR3 spans 12 residues. Germline V gene sequence: CDR1 SEHNR, CDR2 FQNEAQ (reference sequence).

This chain links TRBV6-2 or TRBV6-3 with TRBJ1-5; no clear D. Trimming shortened V by 5 bases and J by 3 bases, and 11 bases separated the two germline ends. The CDR3 spans 14 residues. CDR1 is MNHEY, CDR2 SVGEGT, per germline. The CDR3 spells CASSRRIPNQPQHF. The CDR3 DNA reads as TGTGCCAGCAGTCGACGGATCCCCAATCAGCCCCAGCATTTT.

This chain uses TRBV5-1 with TRBJ2-2; the D call may be TRBD1 or TRBD2 (6 bases each). Per the germline V gene, CDR1 is SGHRS and CDR2 is YFSETQ. Trimming pared 4 bases from V and 0 bases from J, leaving 10 bases between. This CDR3 is 15 amino acids long. CDR3 sequence: CASSRGTPNTGELFF. Written as DNA, the CDR3 is TGCGCCAGCAGCCGCGGGACACCGAACACCGGGGAGCTGTTTTTT.

The chain joins TRBV18 to TRBJ1-2, with TRBD1 as a possible D gene (6 bases). Germline assignment: CDR1 KGHSH and CDR2 LQKENI. The CDR3 covers 13 residues. The V end was cut by 4 bases, the J end by 2 bases, with 8 bases between. Here the CDR3 DNA reads TGTGCCAGCTCACAGGGGGTAAACTATGGCTACACCTTC. This sequence encodes CASSQGVNYGYTF.

The chain recombines TRBV4-2 with TRBJ1-2; TRBD1 is a possible D gene (5 bases). The CDR3 runs 13 residues. Germline values: CDR1 LGHNA, CDR2 YNFKEQ. V shed 7 bases and J shed 6 bases, with 15 bases lying between them. CDR3: CASTSGTWDGYTF. As DNA, the CDR3 is TGTGCCAGCACCTCGGGGACGTGGGATGGCTACACCTTC.

This chain connects TRBV18 to TRBJ1-5; D uncertain. The germline CDR1 and CDR2 sequences are KGHSH and LQKENI. Trimming left V 5 bases short and J 4 bases short, with 6 bases between. This CDR3 is built from 12 residues. The DNA for the CDR3 is TGTGCCAGCTCAGCAGAAAATCAGCCCCAGCATTTT. Its protein is CASSAENQPQHF.

CDR3 sequence reads: CASSRTGGSNYGYTF. The DNA of the CDR3 is TGCGCCAGCAGCCGGACAGGAGGCTCAAACTATGGCTACACCTTC. This rearrangement joins TRBV5-1 to TRBJ1-2, with 7 bases fitting TRBD1. Germline CDR1 SGHRS, CDR2 YFSETQ. Trimming cost V 4 bases and J 2 bases; bases outside gene matches: 8. The CDR3 length is 15 residues.

This CDR3 is CASSPRAGSYSYNEQFF. CDR3 sequence (DNA): TGTGCCAGTAGTCCCAGAGCGGGGAGCTACTCCTACAATGAGCAGTTCTTC. The chain has TRBV19 and TRBJ2-1; 7 nucleotides line up with TRBD2. Germline CDR1 LNHDA, CDR2 SQIVND (reference sequence). This CDR3 is built from 17 residues. Trimming removed 5 bases from V and 0 bases from J; junction bases left unmatched: 10. The entire variable domain, with the rest obtained from reference TRBV19 and TRBJ2-1, is as follows: DGGITQSPKYLFRKEGQNVTLSCEQNLNHDAMYWYRQDPGQGLRLIYYSQIVNDFQKGDIAEGYSVSREKKESFPLTVTSAQKNPTAFYLCASSPRAGSYSYNEQFFGPGTRLTVL.

This chain links TRBV5-6 with TRBJ2-2; possibly TRBD2 for D (7 bases). Germline CDR1 SGHDT, CDR2 YYEEEE. The CDR3 has 16 residues. The V end lost 3 bases, the J end lost 7 bases, and 19 bases lay between the germline ends. The CDR3 is CASSSWGGPVGGELFF. CDR3 coding DNA: TGTGCCAGCAGCTCGTGGGGGGGCCCGGTTGGCGGGGAGCTGTTTTTT.

This chain links TRBV6-5 with TRBJ1-2, with D perhaps matching TRBD1 (6 bases). There are 14 residues in the CDR3. Germline V gene data show CDR1 as MNHEY and CDR2 as SVGAGI. The ends were cut back, 6 bases at V and 9 bases at J, with 20 bases in the middle. CDR3 loop: CASRPRDKLYRYTF. Here the CDR3 DNA reads TGTGCCAGCAGACCTCGGGACAAGCTGTATCGCTACACCTTC.

This clone came up once. The V gene is TRBV5-1, the J gene TRBJ2-5; the D gene is possibly TRBD1 (5 bases). The V gene's germline CDR1 is SGHRS and CDR2 YFSETQ. The CDR3 runs 13 residues. V gave up 2 bases and J gave up 1 base, with 6 bases separating them. DNA of the CDR3: TGCGCCAGCAGCTTCCAGGGCCAAGAGACCCAGTACTTC. The encoded protein is CASSFQGQETQYF.

The chain combines TRBV5-1 with TRBJ1-1, with D possibly matching TRBD1 (5 bases). This CDR3 has 13 amino acids. V gave up 4 bases and J gave up 1 base, with 8 bases separating them. Germline loops: CDR1 SGHRS, CDR2 YFSETQ. CDR3 amino acids: CASSRDQNTEAFF. The CDR3 nucleotides read TGCGCCAGCAGCCGGGACCAGAACACTGAAGCTTTCTTT.

The chain couples TRBV2 to TRBJ1-5; D remains ambiguous. V was cut by 7 bases and J by 4 bases, with 11 bases left in between. Germline CDR1 reads SNHLY; CDR2 reads FYNNEI. The length of the CDR3 is 13 residues. CDR3 loop: CASMGGGNQPQHF. In DNA, the CDR3 is TGTGCCAGCATGGGAGGTGGGAATCAGCCCCAGCATTTT.

The rearrangement joins TRBV10-1 to TRBJ2-2, with TRBD2 as a possible D gene (6 bases). Germline CDR1 is WNHNN and CDR2 is SYGVQD (reference sequence). The germline V and J ends were trimmed by 6 bases and 8 bases, with 19 bases remaining between them. The CDR3 covers 15 residues. The CDR3 loop is CASSPSVGGSGELFF. The CDR3 bases are TGCGCCAGCAGCCCCTCGGTGGGGGGATCGGGGGAGCTGTTTTTT.

The V gene is TRBV4-3, the J gene TRBJ1-2; a weak D match, TRBD1 (5 bases). From germline, CDR1 is LGHNA and CDR2 YSLEER. This CDR3 comprises 14 residues. Trimming took 0 bases from V and 7 from J, leaving 12 bases between them. The CDR3 nucleotides are TGCGCCAGCAGCCAAGAGGCAGGGCTGGCTGGCTACACCTTC. Translation gives CASSQEAGLAGYTF.

With regard to this clone: A junction end diverges from the germline sequence, so it may reflect a read error. V usage is TRBV3-1 (or the pseudogene TRBV3-2) and J usage is TRBJ1-2; D not resolved. CDR1 is LGHDT and CDR2 is YNNKEL in the germline V gene (reference sequence). This CDR3 region has 12 residues. The CDR3 sequence is CASRGSDGTTFF. The CDR3 coding sequence is TGTGCCAGCAGAGGCTCGGACGGAACTACCTTCTTC.